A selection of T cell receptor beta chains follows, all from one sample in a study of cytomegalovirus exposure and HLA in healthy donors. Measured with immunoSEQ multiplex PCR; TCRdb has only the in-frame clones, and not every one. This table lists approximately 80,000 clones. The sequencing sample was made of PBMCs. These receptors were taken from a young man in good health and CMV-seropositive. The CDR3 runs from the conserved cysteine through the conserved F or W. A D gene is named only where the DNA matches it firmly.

TGTGCCAGTAGTGCCGGGAACACTGAAGCTTTCTTT,CASSAGNTEAFF,.,TRBJ1-1,TRBV19
TGTGCCAGCACCGGACAGAGCGCCTACGAGCAGTACTTC,CASTGQSAYEQYF,.,TRBJ2-7,TRBV2
TGTGCCAGCAGCCCGGGACTGGACACAGATACGCAGTATTTT,CASSPGLDTDTQYF,.,TRBJ2-3,TRBV5-4
TGTGCCAGCAGCTTAGGTATTAGCGAAATTGCCAGCGCCTACGAGCAGTACTTC,CASSLGISEIASAYEQYF,.,TRBJ2-7,TRBV7-9
TGTGCCAGCAAACAGGAGAACACTGAAGCTTTCTTT,CASKQENTEAFF,.,TRBJ1-1,TRBV2
TGCGCCAGCAGATCCGGGACAGGGGGACAAGAGACCCAGTACTTC,CASRSGTGGQETQYF,TRBD1,TRBJ2-5,TRBV5-1
TGCAGCGTTGAAGATCCCCTTACGGGAGGTGGCGAGCAGTACTTC,CSVEDPLTGGGEQYF,TRBD2,TRBJ2-7,TRBV29-1
TGTGCCAGCAGAGACAGGGCAAACACTGAAGCTTTCTTT,CASRDRANTEAFF,TRBD1,TRBJ1-1,TRBV6-1
TGTGCCAGCAGTAGACCGACAGGGCCGAGCACTGAAGCTTTCTTT,CASSRPTGPSTEAFF,TRBD1,TRBJ1-1,TRBV28
TGTGCCAGTTCCCGGACAGGGACCGGGGAGCTGTTTTTT,CASSRTGTGELFF,TRBD1,TRBJ2-2,TRBV19
TGTGCCAGCAGCGTAGCCTGGGACAGCACAGGTGGCTACACCTTC,CASSVAWDSTGGYTF,TRBD1,TRBJ1-2,TRBV9
TGCGCCAGCAGCTTCTACCCCGACGGAGTGAACACTGAAGCTTTCTTT,CASSFYPDGVNTEAFF,.,TRBJ1-1,TRBV5-1